Sequencing of this TCR beta chain was carried out in a study of response to subunit inactivated influenza vaccine (dated by TCRdb to 2016 to 2018). General notes on the study: Deep quantitative profiling of the T cell receptor repertoire was used in the study to follow responses to a trivalent subunit inactivated influenza vaccine. Broader findings and caveats from the paper: The authors proposed that each seasonal influenza vaccination may bring in only a limited number of new T cells.

The library was generated by RT-PCR. For sequencing, an Illumina HiSeq 2500 was employed. TCRdb itself trimmed the public reads at Q25 with fastp, ran MiXCR and retained productive beta chains. Each entry is one CDR3 protein sequence, shown with its most common DNA and genes. A total of around 470,000 distinct CDR3 sequences appear in this sample, approximately 6.9% of them only once. Roughly 13% of the sample goes to the ten largest clones. The CDR3 covers 14 residues, taking in both the cysteine and the phenylalanine. CDR3 DNA is the only sequence kept; it has 42 bases, read in frame from the first base. V sheds 7 bases and J sheds 3 bases, leaving 15 bases between their ends. For CDR1 and CDR2, the germline V gene (reference sequence) lists LGHDT and YNNKEL. This clonotype was counted only a few times. Which antigen it targets is not known. No base qualities exist here, and no much larger clone lies one base off it.

The specimen was PBMCs from blood, collected roughly 24 months after vaccination. The TCR was taken from a man in his fifties or sixties who received an inactivated influenza vaccine. Donor details come from another sample of the same person, matched by shared clones. The sequence is built from TRBV3-1 and TRBJ2-5; TRBD2 is perhaps the D gene, given 6 matching bases. The bases are TGTGCCAGCACTCGGAGGACTATTGAAGAGACCCAGTACTTC. The resulting protein is CASTRRTIEETQYF.